The present entry profiles one T cell receptor beta chain with its context. The data are from a study of T-cell reconstitution after alpha-beta-depleted transplantation in children. Preparation of the TCRbeta library involved a method that used unique molecular identifiers. TCRdb processed the PCR reads anew with MiXCR; each CDR3 protein has one entry. This sample has about 480,000 distinct CDR3 sequences, with around an eighth found just once. This sequence originates from a human donor who donated a stem cell graft to a child with combined immunodeficiency. The material sequenced was PBMCs from the stem cell graft donor, taken from the stem cell graft.

The CDR3 coding sequence is TGCAGCGGGACGGGGGGGGCGCGGGTAGAGACCCAGTACTTC. It is translated as CSGTGGARVETQYF. The chain is built from TRBV29-1 and TRBJ2-5; 8 bases are a match to TRBD2. V was pared by 7 bases and J by 4 bases, with 11 bases of the junction left unmatched. Germline V gene lookup returns CDR1 SQVTM and CDR2 ANQGSEA. This CDR3 is 14 amino acids long. Complete variable domain (other parts from reference TRBV29-1 and TRBJ2-5): SAVISQKPSRDICQRGTSLTIQCQVDSQVTMMFWYRQQPGQSLTLIATANQGSEATYESGFVIDKFPISRPNLTFSTLTVSNMSPEDSSIYLCSGTGGARVETQYFGPGTRLLVL.